This record concerns one T cell receptor beta chain sequence. This clonotype was detected ten times or more. The antigen it binds to is not known. It has no much larger one-base neighbor in the sample; base qualities were not kept. This specimen belongs to a study of T cells in Graves' hyperthyroidism and ophthalmopathy (dated by TCRdb to about 2019). For the wider study: Peripheral blood was sampled at the time of initial diagnosis, prior to any treatment. A discovery cohort of around 98 patients, about 43 with Graves' ophthalmopathy and 57 with stable Graves' hyperthyroidism, was used to find distinguishing TCR V-J signatures. The study also compared thyroid tissue and blood T-cell repertoires from 5 to 7 Graves' hyperthyroidism patients. The paper reports TCR Vbeta CDR3 sequencing of 140 or so peripheral blood samples: approximately 43 ophthalmopathy, 70 to 85 hyperthyroidism and around 17 progressor patients. Whether ophthalmopathy could be predicted prospectively was tested in an independent validation cohort made up of roughly 19 hyperthyroidism patients plus 17 patients who later progressed to ophthalmopathy. For training and testing, the roughly 97 patients in the discovery cohort were randomly divided in a 7:3 ratio. Once sampling was done, hyperthyroidism patients were given methimazole at a starting dose of 30 mg daily, whereas ophthalmopathy patients were given high-dose intravenous methylprednisolone. What the study reported, not specific to this receptor: No statistical method was used to fix the sample size in advance, and group allocation was not hidden from the investigators. During validation, the model predicted progression to ophthalmopathy a median of about 5.9 months ahead of onset, with approximately 71% sensitivity and about 75% specificity. Blood samples also contained most of the expanded thyroid clonotypes (frequency above 0.001), which suggests that blood repertoires may reflect thyroid immune responses. A model built on a 13 V-J signature distinguished ophthalmopathy from stable hyperthyroidism, reaching roughly 88% sensitivity and around 81% specificity in cross-validation and 80%/75% in testing.

Hyperthyroidism patients were aged 18 to 65 years and newly diagnosed, with disease duration of less than 2 months. Patients with uncontrolled infections, other autoimmune diseases, pregnancy or lactation were excluded. Diagnoses were established on the basis of clinical symptoms, serum thyroxine and TRAb, thyroid ultrasound, and orbital computed tomography. Blood from progressor patients was drawn when they were first diagnosed with hyperthyroidism, before any ophthalmopathy symptoms appeared. PBMCs were separated from roughly 10 ml of fresh peripheral blood using Ficoll-Paque density gradient centrifugation. Progressor patients were defined as those initially diagnosed with Graves' hyperthyroidism in whom ophthalmopathy developed during follow-up. Total RNA was extracted using Trizol reagent, and RNA quality was assessed on an Agilent 2100 Bioanalyzer. The CDR3 contains 15 residues, cysteine and phenylalanine counted. Here the CDR3 DNA is all that survives: 45 bases in frame from base 1. CDR1 and CDR2 are drawn from the germline V gene: SGHDN, FVKESK. The germline ends are 12 bases apart after V is trimmed by 0 bases and J by 4 bases.

The TCR beta CDR3 regions were amplified from the RNA transcripts. The TCR CDR3 was subjected to a first round of RT-PCR using the HTBI primer set and the Qiagen OneStep RT-PCR kit. Libraries were constructed in a second round of multiplex PCR, after which size selection and purification were carried out. Sequencing of the libraries was done on an Illumina HiSeq2000 using paired-end 100 bp reads. For the original study's pipeline: Raw data were processed with SOAPnuke, discarding reads with adapters, uncalled bases, mean Phred below 15, or no exact constant-primer or identifier match. COPE v1.2.5 was used to merge high-quality paired reads, and clonotypes were defined as unique nucleotide sequences. MiTCR v1.1 was used to align the clonotypes against IMGT TRBV, TRBD and TRBJ reference segments. The analysis included only V-J combinations with a frequency above 0.0001, which together covered 99% to 99.2% of the repertoires. A TCS score was defined as the ratio of F50 (clonal expansion) to E x V (chaos), with BLOSUM62-based TCRdist applied between CDR3 peptides within each V-J. Welch's t-statistics and random forest reduced 450 to 600 V-J features to 13, which were used in a naive Bayes classifier (R e1071). TCRdb cleaned the public reads at Q25 with fastp, built clones with MiXCR and kept in-frame beta chains. Every entry covers one CDR3 protein and lists the most common genes and DNA from its rows. The V and J calls here are based on TCRdb, not the publication. For this sample there are under 300,000 distinct CDR3 sequences; more than 10% appear just once. Roughly 8.5% of the sample is in the top ten clones.

The chain is made from TRBV14 and TRBJ2-5; the D gene cannot be named for sure. The sequenced sample was blood. The sequence came from a woman in her thirties with Graves' hyperthyroidism that later progressed to Graves' ophthalmopathy. The CDR3 protein sequence reads: CASSQDWPSRETQYF. In nucleotides, the sequence is TGTGCCAGCAGCCAAGATTGGCCGAGTAGAGAGACCCAGTACTTC.